Listed below are T cell receptor beta chains from one sample, sequenced in a study of shared clonotypes between healthy human individuals. Profiling relied on immunoSEQ multiplex PCR, and the TCRdb table lists in-frame clones only, not all of them. The repertoire holds some 2 million clones, approximately 94% seen once, with 0.9% to 1.5% in the top ten. Material: naive CD8+ T cells sorted from blood. All receptors derive from a man between 18 and 29 years old in good health. Each CDR3 is given with its conserved first and last residue. The D gene is left open where the match is weak. Clone size is given for some rows only: seen once, a few or many times, or a class if the clone is expanded.

CASSPFDRSYEQYF TGTGCCAGCAGCCCCTTTGACAGATCCTACGAGCAGTACTTC TRBV7-9 NA TRBJ2-7 NA
CASSATSGGPYEQYF TGTGCCAGCAGCGCCACCTCAGGGGGGCCCTACGAGCAGTACTTC TRBV7-9 NA TRBJ2-7 NA
CASSLRAGNTEAFF TGTGCCAGCAGCTTACGCGCAGGGAACACTGAAGCTTTCTTT TRBV7-2 NA TRBJ1-1 NA
CASSPYEGKPLLNYGYTF TGTGCCAGCAGTCCCTATGAGGGAAAGCCATTACTTAACTATGGCTACACCTTC TRBV28 NA TRBJ1-2 NA
CASSLGDSRGEQFF TGTGCCAGCAGCCTTGGGGACTCCCGAGGAGAGCAGTTCTTC TRBV5-4 NA TRBJ2-1 NA
CASSLETDYGYTF TGCGCCAGCAGCTTGGAGACGGACTATGGCTACACCTTC TRBV5-1 NA TRBJ1-2 NA
CASSPDPGLGGTQYF TGCGCCAGCAGCCCAGACCCGGGACTAGGGGGGACCCAGTACTTC TRBV4-1 TRBD2 TRBJ2-5 NA
CASGYGGSYNEQFF TGTGCTAGTGGTTACGGGGGGTCCTACAATGAGCAGTTCTTC TRBV12-5 TRBD2 TRBJ2-1 NA
CASSKDPKAGTGNTGELFF TGTGCCAGCAGCAAAGACCCTAAGGCAGGGACAGGGAACACCGGGGAGCTGTTTTTT TRBV21-1 NA TRBJ2-2 NA
CASSFTGQGDPDTQYF TGTGCCAGCAGTTTCACGGGACAGGGGGACCCAGATACGCAGTATTTT TRBV6-5 TRBD1 TRBJ2-3 NA
CASRDRAFGSPLHF TGTGCCAGCCGGGACAGGGCGTTCGGTTCACCCCTCCACTTT TRBV27 TRBD1 TRBJ1-6 NA
CASSPGTRTPDTQYF TGTGCCAGCAGTCCCGGGACTAGGACCCCAGATACGCAGTATTTT TRBV28 TRBD2 TRBJ2-3 NA
CASSLTGNLEELFF TGTGCCAGCAGTTTAACAGGGAATTTAGAAGAACTGTTTTTT TRBV28 NA TRBJ1-4 NA
CASTGVVGTNEKLFF TGTGCCAGTACAGGGGTCGTTGGAACTAATGAAAAACTGTTTTTT TRBV6-1 TRBD1 TRBJ1-4 NA
CASSLGNTEAFF TGTGCCAGCAGTTTAGGTAACACTGAAGCTTTCTTT TRBV28 NA TRBJ1-1 few
CASSQVGSETQYF TGCGCCAGCAGCCAAGTGGGGTCAGAGACCCAGTACTTC TRBV4-1 NA TRBJ2-5 NA
CASSPGDSGSTDTQYF TGTGCCAGCAGCCCGGGCGACAGCGGAAGCACAGATACGCAGTATTTT TRBV7-9 NA TRBJ2-3 NA
CASSQGVLAGVEETQYF TGTGCCAGCAGCCAGGGCGTCCTAGCGGGAGTTGAAGAGACCCAGTACTTC TRBV7-8 TRBD2 TRBJ2-5 once
CATKGGAGTYNEQFF TGTGCCACCAAAGGTGGGGCGGGAACCTACAATGAGCAGTTCTTC TRBV2 NA TRBJ2-1 NA
CATSRDPLARGTSGFHEQYF TGTGCCACCAGCAGAGATCCATTGGCCCGGGGAACTAGCGGGTTCCACGAGCAGTACTTC TRBV15 TRBD2 TRBJ2-7 NA
CASSPTSGGGGNTIYF TGTGCCAGCAGCCCGACTTCGGGGGGCGGTGGAAACACCATATATTTT TRBV7-9 NA TRBJ1-3 NA
CASSLGLAVLYNEQFF TGTGCCAGCAGCTTAGGGCTAGCGGTCCTCTACAATGAGCAGTTCTTC TRBV7-6 TRBD2 TRBJ2-1 NA
CASSERAINNYGYTF TGTGCCAGCAGCGAAAGGGCCATCAATAACTATGGCTACACCTTC TRBV2 NA TRBJ1-2 NA
CASSLSGGSTYNEQFF TGTGCCAGCAGTTTATCCGGGGGCTCAACCTACAATGAGCAGTTCTTC TRBV27 NA TRBJ2-1 NA
CASSLGTVYSSGANVLTF TGTGCCAGCAGCTTGGGGACCGTATACAGCTCTGGGGCCAACGTCCTGACTTTC TRBV5-6 NA TRBJ2-6 NA
CASKPVGPGDSPLHF TGTGCCAGCAAGCCGGTCGGACCGGGAGACTCACCCCTCCACTTT TRBV27 NA TRBJ1-6 NA
CSFIGQGAARQYF TGCAGCTTTATTGGACAGGGGGCCGCCCGGCAGTACTTC TRBV29-1 TRBD1 TRBJ2-7 NA
CSVERAGGSLETQYF TGCAGCGTTGAAAGGGCAGGGGGCTCGTTGGAGACCCAGTACTTC TRBV29-1 TRBD1 TRBJ2-5 NA
CASSLNAGSSTEAFF TGTGCCAGCAGTTTAAATGCTGGGTCGAGCACTGAAGCTTTCTTT TRBV28 NA TRBJ1-1 NA
CASSSTEVSGAFEQYF TGTGCCAGCAGCTCCACGGAGGTATCGGGGGCGTTCGAGCAGTACTTC TRBV13 NA TRBJ2-7 once
CASSKQGADEQYF TGTGCCAGCAGTAAACAGGGGGCAGACGAGCAGTACTTC TRBV6-5 TRBD1 TRBJ2-7 NA
CASSPDSEGTGELFF TGTGCCAGCAGCCCCGATTCAGAGGGAACCGGGGAGCTGTTTTTT TRBV9 NA TRBJ2-2 NA
CASSPKLVGTGETEQYF TGTGCCAGCAGCCCTAAGTTAGTCGGGACAGGGGAAACCGAGCAGTACTTC TRBV7-9 TRBD1 TRBJ2-7 once
CASSQESSYYEQYF TGCGCCAGCAGCCAAGAGTCTAGCTACTACGAGCAGTACTTC TRBV4-1 NA TRBJ2-7 NA
CASSLPAVPPDGAFF TGTGCCAGCAGCCTCCCGGCCGTCCCTCCTGACGGAGCTTTCTTT TRBV7-9 NA TRBJ1-1 NA
CSVASQGANYEQYF TGCAGCGTTGCATCCCAGGGGGCTAACTACGAGCAGTACTTC TRBV29-1 TRBD1 TRBJ2-7 NA
CASSQTGFTEAFF TGCGCCAGCAGTCAAACAGGGTTCACTGAAGCTTTCTTT TRBV4-1 NA TRBJ1-1 NA
CASRASGEYTDTQYF TGCGCCAGCAGAGCTTCCGGTGAATACACAGATACGCAGTATTTT TRBV5-1 NA TRBJ2-3 NA
CASAAGSSYNEQFF TGTGCCAGCGCCGCCGGCTCCTCCTACAATGAGCAGTTCTTC TRBV6-6 NA TRBJ2-1 once
CASSSSPNSGGSTDTQYF TGTGCCAGCAGTTCGTCGCCGAATAGCGGGGGTAGCACAGATACGCAGTATTTT TRBV27 TRBD2 TRBJ2-3 NA
CASSYSWGTNEQFF TGTGCCAGCAGCTACAGTTGGGGGACGAATGAGCAGTTCTTC TRBV7-9 NA TRBJ2-1 NA
CASSPSGGRAMNTEAFF TGTGCCAGCAGTCCCTCAGGAGGCAGGGCCATGAACACTGAAGCTTTCTTT TRBV25-1 NA TRBJ1-1 NA
CASSYEQGYEQYF TGTGCCAGCAGTTACGAACAGGGATACGAGCAGTACTTC TRBV6-5 NA TRBJ2-7 NA
CASSLIPQGGGEQYF TGTGCCAGCAGTCTTATTCCGCAGGGAGGAGGAGAGCAGTACTTC TRBV27 NA TRBJ2-7 NA
CASSPRMSYEQYF TGTGCCAGCAGCCCGCGAATGTCCTACGAGCAGTACTTC TRBV13 NA TRBJ2-7 NA
CASSSLPGSLFYEQYF TGTGCCAGCAGCTCCCTCCCCGGGTCCCTTTTTTACGAGCAGTACTTC TRBV11-2 NA TRBJ2-7 NA
CARETTGGYEQYF TGTGCCAGAGAGACGACCGGGGGCTACGAGCAGTACTTC TRBV5-3 NA TRBJ2-7 once
CASSLVDSGTDTQYF TGTGCCAGCAGCTTGGTCGACAGTGGCACAGATACGCAGTATTTT TRBV5-5 NA TRBJ2-3 once